The 11 T cell receptor beta chains below all came from one sample that was sequenced in a study of T cell repertoires in cytomegalovirus infection. TCRdb reanalysed the reads using MiXCR and keeps one entry per CDR3 protein. This sample has some 300,000 distinct CDR3 sequences; approximately 14% occur once, and the top ten carry around 9%. Sequencing was carried out using PBMCs. The receptors shown here come from a human donor in good health (CMV status not recorded). Some clones in this sample may be carry-over from other donors' samples.

The rearrangement joins TRBV2 to TRBJ2-2, with 7 bases aligning to TRBD2. V shed 7 bases, J shed 4 bases, and the junction held 9 bases outside the gene matches. This CDR3 contains 15 residues. Germline V lookup: CDR1 SNHLY, CDR2 FYNNEI. In DNA form, the CDR3 reads TGTGCCAGCAATGGGCGGGACTACGTCACCGGGGAGCTGTTTTTT. Amino acid sequence: CASNGRDYVTGELFF. The full variable domain, completed using reference TRBV2 and TRBJ2-2, is EPEVTQTPSHQVTQMGQEVILRCVPISNHLYFYWYRQILGQKVEFLVSFYNNEISEKSEIFDDQFSVERPDGSNFTLKIRSTKLEDSAMYFCASNGRDYVTGELFFGEGSRLTVL.

V is TRBV28 and J is TRBJ1-2, with TRBD1 as a possible D gene (5 bases). The CDR3 runs to 12 residues. Germline values: CDR1 MDHEN, CDR2 SYDVKM. V was clipped by 7 bases and J by 4 bases, with 10 bases between them. DNA of the CDR3: TGTGCCAGCACGGGACTGCTCTATGGCTACACCTTC. Protein: CASTGLLYGYTF.

This clonotype was seen more than once but under ten times. V and J are TRBV10-3 and TRBJ2-3, with D possibly being TRBD2 (6 bases). Germline CDR1 ENHRY, CDR2 SYGVKD. CDR3 size: 15 residues. Trimming pared 3 bases from V and 0 bases from J, leaving 10 bases between. CDR3 DNA sequence: TGTGCCATCAGTGAACCTAGCGAAAGCACAGATACGCAGTATTTT. Amino acid sequence: CAISEPSESTDTQYF.

V gene TRBV6-5 combines with J gene TRBJ1-1; TRBD1 is a possible D gene (5 bases). Looked up from germline, CDR1 is MNHEY and CDR2 is SVGAGI. V shed 6 bases and J shed 0 bases, with 14 bases lying between them. The CDR3 has 15 residues. The CDR3 loop reads CASSRAKTVNTEAFF. CDR3 coding DNA: TGTGCCAGCAGCCGCGCGAAGACAGTGAACACTGAAGCTTTCTTT.

This clonotype occurred many times. The V gene is TRBV20-1, the J gene TRBJ1-5; D is possibly TRBD1 (5 bases). This CDR3 comprises 13 residues. Trimming removed 6 bases from V and 5 bases from J, with 14 bases in between. Germline lookup yields CDR1 DFQATT and CDR2 SNEGSKA (reference sequence). CDR3 residues: CSAARQSDQPQHF. The CDR3 DNA reads as TGCAGTGCCGCCCGACAGTCGGATCAGCCCCAGCATTTT.

The chain couples TRBV20-1 to TRBJ2-5, with 8 bases that match TRBD2. The CDR3 contains 14 residues. The V gene end was trimmed by 1 base and the J gene end by 4 bases; junction bases not matched to a gene: 5. The germline V gene has CDR1 DFQATT and CDR2 SNEGSKA (reference sequence). In DNA form, the CDR3 reads TGCAGTGCTAGAGTCGGGGGGGCCCCAGAGACCCAGTACTTC. Protein sequence: CSARVGGAPETQYF.

This clonotype was recorded at least ten times. The CDR3 here is CASSLGGTGYGYTF. In nucleotides, the CDR3 is TGTGCCAGCAGCTTAGGAGGGACAGGGTATGGCTACACCTTC. The chain joins TRBV7-2 to TRBJ1-2, with 9 bases matching TRBD1. J lost 5 bases, V lost 1 base, and 2 bases had no gene match. CDR1 and CDR2 (germline): SGHTA, FQGNSA. This CDR3 has 14 residues.

This clonotype was seen at least ten times. The chain links TRBV7-2 to TRBJ1-5, with D perhaps TRBD1 (6 bases). CDR1 is SGHTA, CDR2 FQGNSA, per germline. Trimming removed 4 bases from V and 0 bases from J, with 7 bases in between. This CDR3 has 14 amino acids. This CDR3 is CASSSTGSNQPQHF. For the CDR3, the DNA is TGTGCCAGCAGCTCGACAGGTAGCAATCAGCCCCAGCATTTT.

The chain couples TRBV4-3 to TRBJ2-5; possibly TRBD1 for D (5 bases). The V and J ends lost 0 bases and 1 base respectively, with 15 bases between them. Germline-derived CDR1 and CDR2 are LGHNA and YSLEER. This CDR3 spans 17 amino acids. CDR3 sequence: CASSQEVAGSGQETQYF. CDR3 nucleotide sequence: TGCGCCAGCAGCCAAGAAGTAGCAGGGTCGGGCCAAGAGACCCAGTACTTC.

There are a few counts of this clonotype. This chain links TRBV7-2 with TRBJ2-7; D not resolved. V lost 5 bases to trimming and J lost 6 bases, with 11 bases between them. This CDR3 comprises 12 residues. Germline V gene sequence: CDR1 SGHTA, CDR2 FQGNSA. In DNA, the CDR3 is TGTGCCAGCAGCGCTCCGGTGGGCGAGCAGTACTTC. It is translated as CASSAPVGEQYF.

The rearrangement uses TRBV20-1 and TRBJ2-7, with unresolved D. Trimming stripped 6 bases from V and 2 bases from J, with 11 bases between. This CDR3 is 12 amino acids long. CDR1 is DFQATT, CDR2 SNEGSKA, per germline (reference sequence). The CDR3 DNA is TGCAGTGCCGCGACTCTGGCCTACGAGCAGTACTTC. It yields the protein CSAATLAYEQYF.